This TCR beta chain was identified during a study of shared clonotypes between healthy human individuals (dated by TCRdb to 2018 to 2020). As for the study more broadly: Two women and a few men aged 18 to 49 years were included in the cohort. Per donor, three plates each were used for CD4 naive and CD4 memory, two for CD8 naive, and one for CD8 memory. The study deeply sequenced blood TCR repertoires of about 5 healthy adults to estimate repertoire size and the extent of clonotype sharing between individuals. Libraries were prepared and TCR repertoires were sequenced by different laboratories using diverse techniques, in order to increase sequencing depth and limit assay-specific biases. Leukapheresis yielded between about 0.94 and 9.5 billion PBMCs per donor.

Donors were healthy HIV-negative adults with no recently reported acute infections or vaccinations. Only Caucasian adults living in Nashville, Tennessee, USA were represented among the donors. CD4+ T cells were enriched by magnetic negative selection; naive cells were then positively selected on CD45RA, and the negative fraction formed the memory subset. Blood was collected by leukapheresis, and PBMCs were isolated by Ficoll-Histopaque density gradient centrifugation and then cryopreserved in liquid nitrogen vapor phase. Purity and quantity of every magnetically sorted T cell population were checked by analytical flow cytometry. Genomic DNA was isolated from every sorted fraction and measured by UV absorbance on a Nanodrop 2000c. Study-level results and caveats: The small number of donors limited the genetic and exposure-history diversity represented. Compared with non-shared clonotypes, clonotypes shared by all four sorted-subset donors had higher generation probabilities. Based on pairwise subsampling, the degree of clonotype sharing among donors was expected to be affected by sequencing depth. Naive subsets generally had larger estimated clonotype richness than memory subsets. Sampling was restricted to blood, and TCR repertoires in tissues likely differ from the TCR repertoires found in blood. Even with the large sequencing depth, rarefaction of the sorted-subset datasets indicated that sequencing was incomplete. When several donors were compared, the shared fraction of clonotypes was 5% to 6.5% for naive CD4, around 3.6% for naive CD8, roughly 2.3% for memory CD4, and 0.35% to 0.4% for memory CD8.

V lost 5 bases and J lost 6 bases, and the count of bases not matched to a germline gene is 14. CDR1 and CDR2, looked up from the germline V gene (reference sequence), are MNHEY and SMNVEV. The CDR3 goes from the cysteine to the phenylalanine over 17 residues. The only DNA kept is the CDR3, 51 bases in frame from the first base. A single count supports this clone. It lacks a known antigen. No much larger clone exists at a distance of one base, and base qualities are not known. Using the deep immunoSEQ assay, TCR CDR3 regions were amplified from genomic DNA by multiplex PCR. Genomic DNA extracted from each cell subset was distributed evenly over all wells of several immunoSEQ 96-well plates, and each plate served as one replicate. For sorted subsets, roughly 200 ng of genomic DNA, equivalent to around 30,000 T cell genomes, went into each replicate PCR. Purified libraries were quantified with a Qubit 3.0 fluorometer, sized on a Bioanalyzer 2100, and re-quantified with the KAPA Library Quantification kit. Each immunoSEQ 96-well plate was sequenced on its own single-read 150-cycle Illumina NextSeq 550 flow cell. In the authors' own workflow: Because the immunoSEQ output held only junctional sequences and lacked quality scores, the filtering could not match the filtering applied to full-length reads. To assign V/J genes and CDR3, sequences were annotated using PyIR, a Python wrapper for IgBLAST v1.9, with IMGT germline references. Reads were filtered out if the reads had weak V/J assignments (E-value above 1e-6), no CDR3, stop codons, out-of-frame junctions, or ambiguous translated residues. A V3J clonotype was defined by an identical inferred V gene, J gene, and CDR3 amino acid sequence. Percentage overlap between repertoires was calculated by dividing the number of shared unique clonotypes by the size of the smaller repertoire. Three approaches were used to assess repertoire richness: RTK rarefaction, the Chao1 estimator, and Recon v2.1 estimates of unobserved clonotypes. For all TCRbeta clonotypes obtained by the gDNA method from several donors, generation probabilities were computed with OLGA. As stored in TCRdb, this immuneACCESS dataset retains in-frame rearrangements with V and J assigned. A fraction of the clones does not appear; measured against another copy, unresolved V genes explain less than half of the discrepancy, and the remainder lacks a known reason. That table is the source of V, J and clone size, and D and trimming were worked out from the DNA. This sample gives approximately 500,000 clones in total; less than 96% of them show up just once. Clones ranked in the top ten supply about 0.054% of the sample.

The sequenced sample consisted of naive CD4+ T cells sorted from blood. The sample's cell subset or site label, decoded: CD45RA+ positively selected. The TCR sequence derives from a woman between 25 and 40 years old in good health. The rearranged segments are TRBV27 and TRBJ2-7; 12 nucleotides in the junction match TRBD2. CDR3 sequence: CASSPKRLAGEVREQYF. The bases read TGTGCCAGCAGTCCCAAACGACTAGCGGGAGAGGTACGCGAGCAGTACTTC.